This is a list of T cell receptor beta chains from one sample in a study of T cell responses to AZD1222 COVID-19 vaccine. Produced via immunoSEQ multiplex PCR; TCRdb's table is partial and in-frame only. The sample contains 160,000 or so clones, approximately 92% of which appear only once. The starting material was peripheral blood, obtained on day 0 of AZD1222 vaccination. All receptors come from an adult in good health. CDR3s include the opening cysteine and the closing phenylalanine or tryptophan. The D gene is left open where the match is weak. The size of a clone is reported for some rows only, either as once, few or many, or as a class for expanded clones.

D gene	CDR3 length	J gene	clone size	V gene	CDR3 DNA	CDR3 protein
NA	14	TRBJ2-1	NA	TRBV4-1	TGCGCCAGCAGCTCCCCCGGGGGGCGGGAGCGGCAGTTCTTC	CASSSPGGRERQFF
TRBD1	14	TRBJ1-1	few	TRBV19	TGTGCCAGTACCACGACAGGGACGAACACTGAAGCTTTCTTT	CASTTTGTNTEAFF
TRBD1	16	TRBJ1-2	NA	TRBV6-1	TGTGCCAGCAGTGAGGCCGACAGGGCCCATAACTATGGCTACACCTTC	CASSEADRAHNYGYTF
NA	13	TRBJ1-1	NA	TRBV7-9	TGTGCCAGCAGCCCGACGGCCCCGGCCTGGTCTTTCTTT	CASSPTAPAWSFF
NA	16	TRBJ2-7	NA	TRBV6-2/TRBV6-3	TGTGCCAGCAGCCCTTCGTCAGGGGAGGCCTCCTACGAGCAGTACTTC	CASSPSSGEASYEQYF
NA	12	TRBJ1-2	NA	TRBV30	TGTGCCTGGAGTCAGGCCAACTATGGCTACACCTTC	CAWSQANYGYTF
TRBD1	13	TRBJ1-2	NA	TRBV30	TGTGCCAAGCAACAGGGGGCTGGCTATGGCTACACCTTC	CAKQQGAGYGYTF
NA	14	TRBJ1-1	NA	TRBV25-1	TGTGCCAGCAGGATTGGCTCAGGGAACACTGAAGCTTTCTTT	CASRIGSGNTEAFF
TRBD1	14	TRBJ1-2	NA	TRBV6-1	TGTGCCAGCAGTGAAAGACAGGGGAACTATGGCTACACCTTC	CASSERQGNYGYTF
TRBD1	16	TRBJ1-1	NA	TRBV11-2	TGTGCCAGCAGCTTAGGGTTAGGGACAGGAGACACTGAAGCTTTCTTT	CASSLGLGTGDTEAFF
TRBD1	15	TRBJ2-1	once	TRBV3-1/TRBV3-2	TGTGCCAGCAGACAACAGGGGATCGCCTACAATGAGCAGTTCTTC	CASRQQGIAYNEQFF
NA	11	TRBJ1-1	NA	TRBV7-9	TGTGCCAGCAGCGACCTTTATGAAGCTTTCTTT	CASSDLYEAFF
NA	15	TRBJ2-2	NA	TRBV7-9	TGTGCCAGCAGCTTAGGGGGAGGACCCACCCGGGAGCTGTTTTTT	CASSLGGGPTRELFF
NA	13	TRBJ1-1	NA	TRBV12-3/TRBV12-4	TGTGCCAGCAGTTTAGGGAAGAACACTGAAGCTTTCTTT	CASSLGKNTEAFF
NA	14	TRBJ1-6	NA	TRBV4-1	TGCGCCAGCAGCCAACCGCAGTATAATTCACCCCTCCACTTT	CASSQPQYNSPLHF
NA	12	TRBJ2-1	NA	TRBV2	TGTGCCAGCACCCAGTCCTACAATGAGCAGTTCTTC	CASTQSYNEQFF
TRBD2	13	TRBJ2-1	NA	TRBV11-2	TGTGCCAGCAGCTTAGAAGGGGCCGGGAGGGGGTTCTTC	CASSLEGAGRGFF
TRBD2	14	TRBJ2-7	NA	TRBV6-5	TGTGCCAGCAGTTACTCCGGGAGGGCGTACGAGCAGTACTTC	CASSYSGRAYEQYF
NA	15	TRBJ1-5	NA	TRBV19	TGTGCCAGTAGTATAGGTGGGCAGGGATATCAGCCCCAGCATTTT	CASSIGGQGYQPQHF
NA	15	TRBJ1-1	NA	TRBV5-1	TGCGCCAGCAGCTTGGATGTCGGACAGAACACTGAAGCTTTCTTT	CASSLDVGQNTEAFF
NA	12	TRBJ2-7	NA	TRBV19	TGTGCCAGTAGTACCGGGGACTACGAGCAGTACTTC	CASSTGDYEQYF
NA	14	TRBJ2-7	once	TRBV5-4	TGTGCCAGCAGCTTGGTCGGGTTTACCTACGAGCAGTACTTC	CASSLVGFTYEQYF
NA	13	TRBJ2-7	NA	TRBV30	TGTGCCTGGAGTCTGGAAGCCTCCTACGAGCAGTACTTC	CAWSLEASYEQYF
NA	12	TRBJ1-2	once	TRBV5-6	TGTGCCAGCAGCTTGACAGGCCATGGCTACACCTTC	CASSLTGHGYTF
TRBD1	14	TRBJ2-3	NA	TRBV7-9	TGTGCCAGCAGCGGGCGGGACAGGGGGGATACGCAGTATTTT	CASSGRDRGDTQYF
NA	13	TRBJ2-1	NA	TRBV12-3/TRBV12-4	TGTGCCAGCACCCCACTTCTTCCCAATGAGCAGTTCTTC	CASTPLLPNEQFF
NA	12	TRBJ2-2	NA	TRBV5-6	TGTGCCAGCAGCTTCCGGGGCGGGGAGCTGTTTTTT	CASSFRGGELFF
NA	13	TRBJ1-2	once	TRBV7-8	TGTGCCAGCAGCCCCGAGGGGGTTTATGGCTACACCTTC	CASSPEGVYGYTF
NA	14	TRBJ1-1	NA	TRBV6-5	TGTGCCAGCAGTAACAGGGTGGGGGGCACTGAAGCTTTCTTT	CASSNRVGGTEAFF